Listed below are T cell receptor beta chains from one sample, sequenced in a study of T cells in Graves' hyperthyroidism and ophthalmopathy. TCRdb re-analysed the multiplex PCR reads in MiXCR, keeping a single row per CDR3 protein. The table has almost 500,000 distinct CDR3 sequences, 20% to 25% seen once; the top ten hold under 55%. The sequenced sample consisted of blood. These receptor sequences come from a woman between 65 and 79 years old with Graves' ophthalmopathy. Each CDR3 is given with its conserved first and last residue. A D gene is named only where the DNA matches it firmly.

CDR3 length: 14; D gene: .; J gene: TRBJ2-2; V gene: TRBV5-1; CDR3 protein: CASRTEANTGELFF
CDR3 length: 15; D gene: .; J gene: TRBJ2-7; V gene: TRBV3-1; CDR3 protein: CASSQDAQPIYEQYF
CDR3 length: 17; D gene: TRBD2; J gene: TRBJ2-3; V gene: TRBV28; CDR3 protein: CASSAPWTSVRTDTQYF
CDR3 length: 13; D gene: .; J gene: TRBJ2-7; V gene: TRBV2; CDR3 protein: CASNLEGPYEQYF
CDR3 length: 15; D gene: .; J gene: TRBJ1-5; V gene: TRBV15; CDR3 protein: CATSSPTGYNQPQHF
CDR3 length: 13; D gene: .; J gene: TRBJ1-2; V gene: TRBV28; CDR3 protein: CASSLDSQHGYTF
CDR3 length: 12; D gene: .; J gene: TRBJ1-2; V gene: TRBV28; CDR3 protein: CASSLRTHGYTF
CDR3 length: 13; D gene: .; J gene: TRBJ1-1; V gene: TRBV7-2; CDR3 protein: CASRREMNTEAFF
CDR3 length: 12; D gene: .; J gene: TRBJ2-2; V gene: TRBV24-1; CDR3 protein: CATGGNTGELFF
CDR3 length: 15; D gene: .; J gene: TRBJ2-2; V gene: TRBV2; CDR3 protein: CASSLGLRGTGELFF
CDR3 length: 15; D gene: TRBD2; J gene: TRBJ2-1; V gene: TRBV6-5; CDR3 protein: CASSSHGGEGGEQFF
CDR3 length: 14; D gene: .; J gene: TRBJ2-3; V gene: TRBV24-1; CDR3 protein: CATSDTTSTDTQYF
CDR3 length: 17; D gene: TRBD2; J gene: TRBJ2-3; V gene: TRBV2; CDR3 protein: CASQTDLAARSTDTQYF
CDR3 length: 13; D gene: .; J gene: TRBJ1-1; V gene: TRBV3-1; CDR3 protein: CASSQRGVDEAFF
CDR3 length: 14; D gene: .; J gene: TRBJ2-1; V gene: TRBV11-1; CDR3 protein: CASSTGLPNNEQFF
CDR3 length: 15; D gene: .; J gene: TRBJ1-4; V gene: TRBV15; CDR3 protein: CATSGDKPTNEKLFF
CDR3 length: 12; D gene: .; J gene: TRBJ1-1; V gene: TRBV28; CDR3 protein: CASSLLRGAAFF
CDR3 length: 16; D gene: TRBD1; J gene: TRBJ2-2; V gene: TRBV11-2; CDR3 protein: CASSLSRTGGPGELFF
CDR3 length: 13; D gene: .; J gene: TRBJ2-4; V gene: TRBV20-1; CDR3 protein: CSGHNSGENIQYF
CDR3 length: 13; D gene: .; J gene: TRBJ2-3; V gene: TRBV2; CDR3 protein: CASKESSPDTQYF
CDR3 length: 14; D gene: TRBD1; J gene: TRBJ2-3; V gene: TRBV28; CDR3 protein: CASSSGGGTDTQYF
CDR3 length: 16; D gene: .; J gene: TRBJ2-6; V gene: TRBV5-1; CDR3 protein: CASSLGIWSGANVLTF
CDR3 length: 15; D gene: .; J gene: TRBJ2-6; V gene: TRBV3-1; CDR3 protein: CASSQAPFGANVLTF
CDR3 length: 16; D gene: .; J gene: TRBJ1-5; V gene: TRBV9; CDR3 protein: CASSDAPGTVNQPQHF
CDR3 length: 13; D gene: .; J gene: TRBJ2-1; V gene: TRBV30; CDR3 protein: CAWTGPAVNEQFF
CDR3 length: 13; D gene: .; J gene: TRBJ2-7; V gene: TRBV24-1; CDR3 protein: CATSPHKPYEQYF
CDR3 length: 15; D gene: .; J gene: TRBJ2-5; V gene: TRBV3-1; CDR3 protein: CASSQSHAGLETQYF
CDR3 length: 16; D gene: .; J gene: TRBJ1-4; V gene: TRBV27; CDR3 protein: CASSSRALATNEKLFF